This TCR beta chain was obtained from a study of identical twins. Study-wide points: Clonotypes of the beta chain that were abundant in cord blood carried fewer insertions (memory repertoires showed none).

This clonotype was seen only a few times. Its antigen is still unknown. cDNA carried unique molecular identifiers, and a universal primer site was added by template switching. TCRdb re-derived calls from the 5' RACE reads in MiXCR, one entry per CDR3 protein. This table has 200,000 to 250,000 distinct CDR3 sequences, roughly 7% appearing once. V was cut by 1 base and J by 3 bases, with 10 bases left in between. Germline assignment: CDR1 SGHRS and CDR2 YFSETQ. CDR3 length: 14 residues. In addition, the sample was reused for a study of yellow fever vaccine responses in identical twins.

Sequenced sample: memory (CD45RO+) T cells sorted from blood. The sequence was obtained from a woman under 30 in good health. The gene calls are TRBV5-1 and TRBJ2-5, with D uncertain. DNA of the CDR3: TGCGCCAGCAGCTTGTTTGCGTGGGAAGAGACCCAGTACTTC. It specifies CASSLFAWEETQYF.